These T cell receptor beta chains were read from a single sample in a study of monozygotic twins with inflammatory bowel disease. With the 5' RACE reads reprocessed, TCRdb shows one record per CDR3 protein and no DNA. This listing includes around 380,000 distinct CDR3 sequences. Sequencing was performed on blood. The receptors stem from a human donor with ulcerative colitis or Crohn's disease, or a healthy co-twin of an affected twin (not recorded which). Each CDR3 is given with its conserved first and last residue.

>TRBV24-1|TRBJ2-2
CATSVGGTGELFF
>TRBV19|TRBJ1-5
CASSIAWDRNQPQHF
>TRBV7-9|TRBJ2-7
CASSSSGRNSYEQYF
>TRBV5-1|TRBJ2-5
CASSLDSVGETQYF
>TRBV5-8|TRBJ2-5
CASNTGQGETQYF
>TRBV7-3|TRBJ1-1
CASSLTGDRNTEAFF
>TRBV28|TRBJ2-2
CASSFVNTGELFF
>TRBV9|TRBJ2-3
CASSVALSDTQYF
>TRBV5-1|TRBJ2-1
CASSSPTLHEQFF
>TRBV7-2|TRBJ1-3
CASSPGGVRNTIYF
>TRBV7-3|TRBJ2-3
CASSFTGTGSDTQYF
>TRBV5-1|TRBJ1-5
CASKLRDGNQPQHF
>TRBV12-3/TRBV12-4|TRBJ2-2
CASSLWSSGSGRELFF
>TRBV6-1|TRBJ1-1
CASSRPGGQNTEAFF
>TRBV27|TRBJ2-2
CASSLSTAGTGELFF
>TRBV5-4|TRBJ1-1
CASSLKGTANTEAFF
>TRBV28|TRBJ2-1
CASSFLGSGYYNEQFF
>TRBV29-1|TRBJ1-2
CSVAVGAGGYTF
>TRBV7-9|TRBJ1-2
CASSPLSILYGYTF
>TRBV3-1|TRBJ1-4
CASSATGARNEKLFF
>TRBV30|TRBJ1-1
CAWTLWTGLNTEAFF
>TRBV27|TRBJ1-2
CASSLRAGLAEIYGYTF
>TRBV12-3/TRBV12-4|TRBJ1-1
CASTLAGGAGTEAFF
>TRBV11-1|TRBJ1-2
CASSTPLGQGTPNYGYTF
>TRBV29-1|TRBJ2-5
CSGVRGVQETQYF
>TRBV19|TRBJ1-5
CASRHQGVQEPQHF
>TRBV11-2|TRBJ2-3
CASSAQAGLSTDTQYF
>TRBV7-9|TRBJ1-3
CASGAVASVGNTIYF
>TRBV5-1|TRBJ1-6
CASSLETNSPLHF
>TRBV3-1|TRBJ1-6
CASSRPGNPLHF
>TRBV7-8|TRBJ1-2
CASSSSRRTGLNYGYTF
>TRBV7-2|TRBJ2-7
CASSTPGPHYEQYF
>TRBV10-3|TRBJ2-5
CAISESLKGAVQETQYF
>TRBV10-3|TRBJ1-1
CAISARGLRGEAFF
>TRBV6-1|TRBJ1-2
CASSMGPEFYGYTF
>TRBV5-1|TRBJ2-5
CASSLALAGQETQYF
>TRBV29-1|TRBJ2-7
CSFRLSESYEQYF
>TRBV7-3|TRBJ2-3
CASSFGGHTQYF
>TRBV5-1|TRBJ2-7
CASSFDSVYEQYF
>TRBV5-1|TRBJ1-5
CASSLGTGDSNQPQHF
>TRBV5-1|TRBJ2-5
CASSPAWTGSETQYF
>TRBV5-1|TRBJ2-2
CASSLAGTGTVTGELFF
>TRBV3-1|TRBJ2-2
CASSPTSFSGELFF